The 7 T cell receptor beta chains in this list originate from one sample, sequenced in a study of post-analysis software for immune sequencing data. Antigens of these TCRs are unknown. Whole-study findings and limits: Among five TRBV segments more frequent in patients than controls were TRBV5-6, TRBV5-1 and TRBV20-1.

cDNA libraries for TCR beta contained unique molecular identifiers. TCRdb independently ran MiXCR on the PCR reads; one entry per CDR3 protein. The sample lists around 770,000 distinct CDR3 sequences; around 45% were seen once. The sequenced sample consisted of blood. These receptors all stem from a girl aged 5 to 17 with multiple sclerosis.

The gene calls are TRBV24-1 and TRBJ2-5, with 8 bases lining up with TRBD2. Germline loops: CDR1 KGHDR, CDR2 SFDVKD. V shed 4 bases and J 13 bases; nucleotides not matched to a gene: 13. This CDR3 is built from 14 residues. CDR3 residues: CATSDFGLAGGLYF. The CDR3 nucleotides are TGTGCCACCAGTGACTTCGGACTGGCGGGAGGTCTGTACTTC.

The J gene is TRBJ1-1, the V gene TRBV12-3 or TRBV12-4; TRBD1 matches 8 bases. V was clipped by 1 base and J by 5 bases; unmatched bases: 15. The CDR3 sequence is 18 residues long. In nucleotides, the CDR3 is TGTGCCAGCAGTTTAGTCCGGGCAGGGGGCGATCTCCCGACTGAAGCTTTCTTT. Translated, it gives CASSLVRAGGDLPTEAFF.

The chain is built from TRBV7-9 and TRBJ2-3; 9 positions match TRBD1. The ends lost 0 bases at V and 3 bases at J; junction bases unmatched: 1. CDR1 and CDR2 (germline): SEHNR, FQNEAQ (reference sequence). The CDR3 length is 15 residues. This CDR3 reads CASSLATGGTDTQYF. CDR3 nucleotide sequence: TGTGCCAGCAGCTTAGCGACAGGGGGGACAGATACGCAGTATTTT.

V is TRBV10-3 and J is TRBJ2-1; no definite D call. V was trimmed by 7 bases and J by 2 bases, leaving 9 bases between them. Germline loops: CDR1 ENHRY, CDR2 SYGVKD. The CDR3 length is 13 residues. The CDR3 DNA reads as TGTGCCATCACCGGTGACACCTACAATGAGCAGTTCTTC. Encoded protein: CAITGDTYNEQFF.

V usage is TRBV20-1 and J usage is TRBJ2-3, with TRBD2 matching 16 bases. The CDR3 is 15 amino acids. Germline CDR1 DFQATT, CDR2 SNEGSKA (reference sequence). J lost 5 bases, V lost 5 bases, and 4 bases had no gene match. The DNA of the CDR3 is TGCAGTGCTTCGGGACTAGCGGGAGGGGAAGATACGCAGTATTTT. Amino acid sequence: CSASGLAGGEDTQYF.

The chain links TRBV2 to TRBJ2-1; 7 bases agree with TRBD2. CDR1 and CDR2 from the germline V gene are SNHLY and FYNNEI. This CDR3 has 13 amino acids. The V segment lost 6 bases and the J segment 2 bases; nucleotides outside the gene matches: 1. CDR3 sequence (DNA): TGTGCCAGCAGAAGCGGGGCCTACAATGAGCAGTTCTTC. Amino acid sequence: CASRSGAYNEQFF.

The V call is TRBV7-3, the J call TRBJ2-3; 10 bases map to TRBD1. This CDR3 has 15 residues. Looked up from germline, CDR1 is SGHTA and CDR2 is FQGTGA. The junction had 4 bases not matched to a gene; V was cut back by 5 bases and J by 2 bases. The chain's CDR3 is CASSAGQGVTDTQYF. The CDR3 DNA reads as TGTGCCAGCAGCGCCGGACAGGGGGTCACAGATACGCAGTATTTT.